Listed here are 5 T cell receptor beta chains from one sample, sequenced in a study of T cells after yellow fever vaccination. From the 5' RACE reads, TCRdb called clonotypes with MiXCR, one entry per CDR3 protein. Seen here are 500,000 to 650,000 distinct CDR3 sequences, around 16% observed once, and the top ten hold approximately 15%. This material consisted of PBMCs, taken about 5 days after the first yellow fever vaccination. All receptors come from a man between 18 and 35 years old who received the YFV17D yellow fever vaccine.

In this sample, this clonotype turned up many times. J is TRBJ1-6 and V is TRBV12-3 or TRBV12-4, with D uncertain. This CDR3 is built from 13 residues. Trimming shortened V by 1 base and J by 10 bases, and 8 bases separated the two germline ends. The CDR3: CASSLGLGSPLHF. CDR3 coding DNA: TGTGCCAGCAGTTTAGGTCTGGGCTCACCCCTCCACTTT.

The sample holds a few counts of this clonotype. The chain uses TRBV6-5 and TRBJ2-3; D may be TRBD1 (6 bases). The V gene's germline CDR1 is MNHEY and CDR2 SVGAGI. Trimming took off 4 bases at V and 0 bases at J, with 14 bases between the two ends. The CDR3 has 16 amino acids. Here the CDR3 DNA reads TGTGCCAGCAGTTTAAGTGAGGGGGTGAGCACAGATACGCAGTATTTT. Translated: CASSLSEGVSTDTQYF.

This clonotype is classed as medium-sized. The rearrangement joins TRBV7-2 to TRBJ2-1, with D hard to call. The CDR3 totals 12 residues. Germline V gene lookup returns CDR1 SGHTA and CDR2 FQGNSA. V lost 6 bases and J 5 bases, leaving 8 bases between the germline ends. CDR3 protein: CASSGRHNEQFF. The CDR3 region has the DNA TGTGCCAGCAGTGGACGGCACAATGAGCAGTTCTTC.

This clonotype was seen more than once but under ten times. The rearrangement uses TRBV25-1 and TRBJ1-6; TRBD1 might be the D (5 bases). The germline V gene has CDR1 MGHDK and CDR2 SYGVNS. The length of the CDR3 is 13 residues. V lost 3 bases to trimming and J lost 8 bases, with 8 bases between them. The CDR3 nucleotides are TGTGCCAGCAGTGATATGGGGGATTCACCCCTCCACTTT. Translating gives CASSDMGDSPLHF.

This clonotype was counted only a few times. The V gene is TRBV20-1, the J gene TRBJ2-1; D not certain. Trimming shortened V by 3 bases and J by 0 bases, and 12 bases separated the two germline ends. Germline CDR1 is DFQATT and CDR2 is SNEGSKA (reference sequence). The CDR3 has 15 residues. Here the CDR3 reads CSARQVISSYNEQFF. CDR3 nucleotides: TGCAGTGCTAGGCAAGTGATTAGCTCCTACAATGAGCAGTTCTTC.